A single sample is the source of the 20 T cell receptor beta chains below, sequenced in a study of blood T cell repertoires in COVID-19. Only in-frame clones appear in the TCRdb table, and some are missing; sequencing was by immunoSEQ multiplex PCR. The repertoire holds 200,000 to 250,000 clones, with about four fifths as singletons. Sequencing was done on a sample of peripheral blood. The receptors here all came from a man between 45 and 60 years old with active or convalescent COVID-19.

The chain is built from TRBV30 and TRBJ1-3; D might be TRBD1 (5 bases). Deletions cut 1 base from V and 1 base from J, with 11 bases between. Germline V gene data show CDR1 as GTSNPN and CDR2 as SVGIG (reference sequence). There are 15 residues in the CDR3. The CDR3 DNA is TGTGCCTGGAGTGGGGGGGGAATGTCTGGAAACACCATATATTTT. Encoded protein: CAWSGGGMSGNTIYF. Based on the CDR3 plus reference TRBV30 and TRBJ1-3, the full variable domain is SQTIHQWPATLVQPVGSPLSLECTVEGTSNPNLYWYRQAAGRGLQLLFYSVGIGQISSEVPQNLSASRPQDRQFILSSKKLLLSDSGFYLCAWSGGGMSGNTIYFGEGSWLTVV.

J is TRBJ2-3 and V is TRBV5-1; D gene uncertain. The CDR3 extends over 12 amino acids. V shed 2 bases and J shed 4 bases, with 5 bases lying between them. Germline CDR1 and CDR2: SGHRS and YFSETQ. This chain's CDR3 is CASSFPADTQYF. The DNA of the CDR3 is TGCGCCAGCAGCTTCCCCGCAGATACGCAGTATTTT.

The chain links TRBV7-3 to TRBJ2-5; TRBD2 matches 11 bases. V shed 4 bases, J shed 4 bases, and the junction held 8 bases outside the gene matches. Germline values: CDR1 SGHTA, CDR2 FQGTGA. CDR3 length: 16 amino acids. CDR3 amino acids: CASSSPLAGVIETQYF. Here the CDR3 DNA reads TGTGCCAGCAGCTCCCCACTAGCGGGAGTAATAGAGACCCAGTACTTC.

The CDR3 bases are TGTGCCTCAAGTCCGGCCGGACACTACGAGCAGTACTTC. This sequence encodes CASSPAGHYEQYF. V and J are TRBV19 and TRBJ2-7, with D possibly matching TRBD1 (5 bases). V was clipped by 11 bases and J by 3 bases, with 17 bases between them. The CDR3 runs 13 residues. Germline assignment: CDR1 LNHDA and CDR2 SQIVND (reference sequence).

The rearrangement uses TRBV5-1 and TRBJ2-1; TRBD1 aligns across 7 bases. The V gene end was trimmed by 2 bases and the J gene end by 1 base; junction bases not matched to a gene: 3. The CDR3 has 15 amino acids. The germline gives CDR1 SGHRS, CDR2 YFSETQ. CDR3 loop: CASSLRDSSYNEQFF. CDR3 DNA: TGCGCCAGCAGCTTACGGGACAGTTCCTACAATGAGCAGTTCTTC.

This sequence joins TRBV6-5 and TRBJ2-3, with TRBD2 matching over 10 bases. J was trimmed by 3 bases and V by 0 bases; bases with no gene match: 0. The germline gives CDR1 MNHEY, CDR2 SVGAGI. The CDR3 has 15 amino acids. CDR3 nucleotide sequence: TGTGCCAGCAGTTACTCACTAGCGGGAACAGATACGCAGTATTTT. This encodes CASSYSLAGTDTQYF.

About this clone: At the DNA level, this CDR3 is encoded by other sequences in the same sample as well. The V gene is TRBV4-3, the J gene TRBJ2-6; D not certain. Germline CDR1 LGHNA, CDR2 YSLEER. The CDR3 is 14 residues long. V lost 4 bases to trimming and J lost 3 bases, with 7 bases between them. The CDR3 reads CASSPYSGANVLTF. In nucleotides, the CDR3 is TGCGCCAGCAGCCCCTATAGTGGGGCCAACGTCCTGACTTTC.

This chain uses TRBV30 with TRBJ1-3, with 9 bases lining up with TRBD1. The CDR3 extends over 15 amino acids. Germline V lookup: CDR1 GTSNPN, CDR2 SVGIG (reference sequence). With V trimmed by 4 bases and J by 2 bases, 6 bases remained unmatched. As DNA, the CDR3 is TGTGCCTGGATCCCCGGACAGGGGCCTGGAAACACCATATATTTT. Translation gives CAWIPGQGPGNTIYF.

Only one count was recorded for this clone. The J gene is TRBJ2-4, the V gene TRBV6-5; 8 bases match TRBD1. The CDR3 spans 16 residues. Germline-derived CDR1 and CDR2 are MNHEY and SVGAGI. V trimming: 3 bases; J trimming: 2 bases; junction bases outside the gene matches: 6. The CDR3 here is CASSYYPGGPKNIQYF. The CDR3 bases are TGTGCCAGCAGTTATTATCCAGGGGGCCCCAAAAACATTCAGTACTTC.

Comment on this clone: The junction differs from germline at one of its ends, possibly a read error. The chain is built from TRBV18 and TRBJ2-7; perhaps TRBD1 as D (6 bases). Per germline, CDR1 KGHSH and CDR2 LQKENI. The CDR3 contains 15 residues. CDR3 amino acids: CASSPIETGPGGAIF. The CDR3 coding sequence is TGTGCCAGCTCACCAATCGAGACAGGCCCTGGGGGAGCAATATTC. The full variable domain, rest sourced from reference TRBV18 and TRBJ2-7, is NAGVMQNPRHLVRRRGQEARLRCSPMKGHSHVYWYRQLPEEGLKFMVYLQKENIIDESGMPKERFSAEFPKEGPSILRIQQVVRGDSAAYFCASSPIETGPGGAIFGPGTRLTVT.

This rearrangement joins TRBV5-4 to TRBJ1-2; D is possibly TRBD1 (6 bases). This CDR3 comprises 16 residues. Trimming stripped 0 bases from V and 2 bases from J, with 14 bases between. Per germline, CDR1 SGHNT and CDR2 YYREEE (reference sequence). CDR3 loop: CASSLAQQGKNYGYTF. CDR3 in DNA: TGTGCCAGCAGCTTGGCGCAACAGGGAAAGAACTATGGCTACACCTTC.

Ten or more counts support this clone. The rearrangement uses TRBV9 and TRBJ2-7; 8 bases agree with TRBD2. With V trimmed by 4 bases and J by 4 bases, 10 bases remained unmatched. The germline CDR1 and CDR2 sequences are SGDLS and YYNGEE. CDR3 length: 15 residues. The CDR3 protein is CASSSSGGLTYEQYF. DNA of the CDR3: TGTGCCAGCAGCTCAAGCGGGGGCCTAACATACGAGCAGTACTTC.

V is TRBV19 and J is TRBJ1-2; perhaps TRBD1 as D (6 bases). V lost 4 bases, J lost 1 base, and 19 bases lay in between. Germline CDR1 and CDR2: LNHDA and SQIVND (reference sequence). This CDR3 region has 17 residues. The CDR3 coding sequence is TGTGCCAGTAGTAGCAAACCGGGACAAAGTATTAACTATGGCTACACCTTC. Translated, it gives CASSSKPGQSINYGYTF.

This clone is a singleton in its sample. The J gene is TRBJ1-2, the V gene TRBV5-1; TRBD1 agrees at 10 bases. The length of the CDR3 is 14 residues. In germline, CDR1 is SGHRS, CDR2 YFSETQ. The J segment lost 2 bases and the V segment lost 4 bases, leaving 2 bases of the junction unmatched. The CDR3 sequence is CASSGGQGNYGYTF. CDR3 nucleotides: TGCGCCAGCAGCGGGGGACAGGGGAACTATGGCTACACCTTC.

This clone is a singleton in its sample. The V call is TRBV11-2, the J call TRBJ2-7, with D tentatively TRBD2 (6 bases). The CDR3 has 12 amino acids. V dropped 0 bases and J dropped 7 bases, with 7 bases sitting between them. Per germline, CDR1 SGHAT and CDR2 FQNNGV. Here the CDR3 reads CASSLDRGEQYF. In DNA, the CDR3 is TGTGCCAGCAGCTTAGATCGGGGGGAGCAGTACTTC.

This chain links TRBV2 with TRBJ2-3; 11 bases align to TRBD1. Germline CDR1 reads SNHLY; CDR2 reads FYNNEI. The junction had 2 bases not matched to a gene; V was cut back by 6 bases and J by 3 bases. CDR3 length equals 14 residues. CDR3 amino acids: CASSGQGATDTQYF. The CDR3 nucleotides are TGTGCCAGCAGCGGACAGGGGGCGACAGATACGCAGTATTTT. The full variable domain, in which reference TRBV2 and TRBJ2-3 provide the parts outside the CDR3, is EPEVTQTPSHQVTQMGQEVILRCVPISNHLYFYWYRQILGQKVEFLVSFYNNEISEKSEIFDDQFSVERPDGSNFTLKIRSTKLEDSAMYFCASSGQGATDTQYFGPGTRLTVL.

As concerns this clone: The identical CDR3 is also encoded by other nucleotide sequences in the sample. The J gene is TRBJ1-2, the V gene TRBV6-1, with D maybe TRBD1 (5 bases). Trimming took 1 base from V and 6 from J, leaving 9 bases between them. The CDR3 runs to 13 residues. CDR1 and CDR2 from the germline V gene are MNHNS and SASEGT. The CDR3, as DNA: TGTGCCAGCAGTGAAGGGGTAGGGGATGGCTACACCTTC. This sequence encodes CASSEGVGDGYTF.

Here the CDR3 DNA reads TGTGCCTGGAGCCTAATCGTTGGCAGGGCCAACTCACCCCTCCACTTT. It specifies CAWSLIVGRANSPLHF. The chain couples TRBV30 to TRBJ1-6, with a possible D match to TRBD1 (5 bases). Per the germline V gene, CDR1 is GTSNPN and CDR2 is SVGIG (reference sequence). V was trimmed by 3 bases and J by 10 bases, leaving 22 bases between them. This CDR3 is built from 16 residues.

This clone has just a few counts. The chain recombines TRBV30 with TRBJ1-2; D call uncertain. Germline CDR1 GTSNPN, CDR2 SVGIG (reference sequence). Trimming took off 0 bases at V and 8 bases at J, with 10 bases between the two ends. The CDR3 extends over 12 amino acids. The CDR3 DNA reads TGTGCCTGGAGTGTATTCCGAGGGGGCTACACCTTC. As protein: CAWSVFRGGYTF.

The chain uses TRBV27 and TRBJ1-5; D uncertain. V dropped 4 bases and J dropped 0 bases, with 10 bases sitting between them. CDR3 size: 15 residues. The germline V gene has CDR1 MNHEY and CDR2 SMNVEV (reference sequence). The CDR3 reads CASSSSYISNQPQHF. CDR3 sequence (DNA): TGTGCCAGCAGTTCCTCATACATTAGCAATCAGCCCCAGCATTTT.